Below, 26 T cell receptor beta chains from the same sample are listed, as sequenced in a study of T cells in Graves' hyperthyroidism and ophthalmopathy. Researchers took RNA transcripts and amplified the TCR beta CDR3 regions from them. First-round RT-PCR targeting the TCR CDR3 was performed with the HTBI primer set. TCRdb processed the multiplex PCR reads anew with MiXCR; each CDR3 protein has one entry. The repertoire holds more than 500,000 distinct CDR3 sequences, with approximately 16% as singletons. Sequencing used blood. The receptors originated from a woman aged 25-40 years with Graves' ophthalmopathy.

The chain combines TRBV19 with TRBJ2-3; a possible D gene is TRBD1 (5 bases). V was pared by 10 bases and J by 0 bases, with 14 bases between. There are 14 residues in the CDR3. Per germline, CDR1 LNHDA and CDR2 SQIVND (reference sequence). Here the CDR3 DNA reads TGTGCCACCACAGGTCCCAAAAGCACAGATACGCAGTATTTT. Translation: CATTGPKSTDTQYF.

V gene TRBV6-1 combines with J gene TRBJ2-3; D is possibly TRBD1 or TRBD2 (5 bases each). V lost 6 bases, J lost 0 bases, and 10 bases lay in between. The CDR3 sequence is 14 residues long. CDR1 MNHNS and CDR2 SASEGT come from the germline V gene. The chain's CDR3 is CASRTEGSTDTQYF. CDR3 in DNA: TGTGCCAGCAGAACCGAGGGGAGCACAGATACGCAGTATTTT.

The J gene is TRBJ1-5, the V gene TRBV19; TRBD1 might be the D (6 bases). This CDR3 has 15 amino acids. Trimming took off 1 base at V and 1 base at J, with 8 bases between the two ends. The germline CDR1 and CDR2 sequences are LNHDA and SQIVND (reference sequence). CDR3 nucleotide sequence: TGTGCCAGTAGTATAGCACAGGGAAGCAATCAGCCCCAGCATTTT. It encodes CASSIAQGSNQPQHF.

The table lists this clonotype with many counts. The rearrangement joins TRBV28 to TRBJ2-4, with D uncertain. Germline CDR1 reads MDHEN; CDR2 reads SYDVKM. The CDR3 has 15 residues. V shed 3 bases and J shed 1 base, with 10 bases lying between them. CDR3 bases: TGTGCCAGCAGTTTCAAGGCTGGGGCCAAAAACATTCAGTACTTC. Protein: CASSFKAGAKNIQYF.

Only a few counts were recorded for this clonotype. The CDR3 DNA follows: TGTGCCAGTAGTATAGGGGGACAAACGGTCTATGAGCAGTTCTTC. It translates to CASSIGGQTVYEQFF. The chain uses TRBV19 and TRBJ2-1, with D tentatively TRBD1 (6 bases). V dropped 1 base and J dropped 8 bases, with 15 bases sitting between them. The germline CDR1 and CDR2 sequences are LNHDA and SQIVND (reference sequence). The CDR3 runs 15 residues.

The chain couples TRBV11-2 to TRBJ2-1, with D perhaps matching TRBD1 or TRBD2 (5 bases each). The V and J ends lost 5 bases and 3 bases respectively, with 17 bases between them. The CDR3 contains 16 residues. From germline, CDR1 is SGHAT and CDR2 FQNNGV. The CDR3 bases are TGTGCCAGCAGCCCCCTCACGGGGCGATACTACAATGAGCAGTTCTTC. Protein: CASSPLTGRYYNEQFF.

This clonotype was detected ten times or more. The chain has TRBV12-3 or TRBV12-4 and TRBJ2-5; D is tentatively TRBD1 or TRBD2 (5 bases each). V gave up 7 bases and J gave up 3 bases, with 21 bases separating them. The CDR3 runs 16 residues. The CDR3 sequence is CASNPGRVKEEETQYF. The DNA for the CDR3 is TGTGCCAGCAATCCGGGACGAGTAAAGGAAGAAGAGACCCAGTACTTC.

Notes on this clonotype: A much larger clone differs by one base, so this may be a read error. The gene calls are TRBV27 and TRBJ1-2; D is unclear. Germline-derived CDR1 and CDR2 are MNHEY and SMNVEV (reference sequence). The CDR3 has 15 residues. With 7 bases removed from V and 1 base from J, the gap between germline ends came to 16 bases. In DNA form, the CDR3 reads TGTGCCAGCACTTTCGATCCAGGTTGTAACTATGGCTACACCTTC. This sequence encodes CASTFDPGCNYGYTF.

V is TRBV30 and J is TRBJ2-5, with 10 bases aligning to TRBD2. V was clipped by 0 bases and J by 4 bases; unmatched bases: 11. CDR3 length: 17 amino acids. Germline CDR1 and CDR2: GTSNPN and SVGIG (reference sequence). CDR3 sequence (DNA): TGTGCCTGGAGTGTCAGGGGCGGGGCTAGCGGGAGAGAGACCCAGTACTTC. As protein: CAWSVRGGASGRETQYF.

In its sample, this clonotype was seen many times. The V gene is TRBV7-2, the J gene TRBJ2-7; tentative D call: TRBD2 (5 bases). Trimming left V 8 bases short and J 5 bases short, with 13 bases between. Germline loops: CDR1 SGHTA, CDR2 FQGNSA. The CDR3 length is 12 residues. CDR3 region: CASGRGMDEQYF. The CDR3 DNA sequence: TGTGCCAGCGGTCGGGGTATGGACGAGCAGTACTTC.

This clonotype was seen many times. The gene calls are TRBV29-1 and TRBJ2-7; D ambiguous. Germline V gives CDR1 SQVTM, CDR2 ANQGSEA. The CDR3 has 11 amino acids. Trimming removed 4 bases from V and 5 bases from J, with 9 bases in between. CDR3: CSVARIDEQYF. The CDR3 DNA is TGCAGCGTTGCTAGGATCGACGAGCAGTACTTC.

This clonotype was counted only a few times. The rearrangement joins TRBV7-3 to TRBJ2-5; 12 bases are a match to TRBD2. Germline CDR1 SGHTA, CDR2 FQGTGA. The CDR3 loop spans 15 amino acids. V shed 6 bases, J shed 4 bases, and the junction held 6 bases outside the gene matches. This chain's CDR3 is CASSRGLAGLETQYF. As DNA, the CDR3 is TGTGCCAGCAGTCGAGGACTAGCGGGGTTAGAGACCCAGTACTTC.

This clonotype showed up just a few times. CDR3 sequence: CASSWGGNRLEGTEAFF. The CDR3 DNA sequence: TGTGCCAGCAGCTGGGGGGGAAACAGGTTAGAGGGCACTGAAGCTTTCTTT. This chain connects TRBV5-4 to TRBJ1-1; tentative D call: TRBD1 (5 bases). V was clipped by 3 bases and J by 4 bases, with 22 bases between them. This CDR3 contains 17 residues. Germline values: CDR1 SGHNT, CDR2 YYREEE (reference sequence).

This clonotype was seen many times. The gene calls are TRBV5-1 and TRBJ2-7, with TRBD2 matching over 7 bases. This CDR3 has 16 amino acids. The V and J ends lost 0 bases and 4 bases, in that order; junction bases with no gene match: 10. CDR1 and CDR2 (germline): SGHRS, YFSETQ. The CDR3 DNA is TGCGCCAGCAGCTTGGGAGGTGGCGGGAGCGTATACGAGCAGTACTTC. Its translation: CASSLGGGGSVYEQYF.

This clonotype was recorded at least ten times. The chain employs TRBV7-3 and TRBJ2-3, with 7 bases that match TRBD2. The V gene's germline CDR1 is SGHTA and CDR2 FQGTGA. J gave up 2 bases and V 3 bases, and 8 bases lay outside the gene matches. The CDR3 loop spans 16 amino acids. The CDR3 loop reads CASSLYASGTTDTQYF. DNA for the CDR3: TGTGCCAGCAGCTTGTACGCTAGCGGAACCACAGATACGCAGTATTTT.

This clonotype has at least ten counts. The rearrangement joins TRBV18 to TRBJ1-3, with D possibly matching TRBD1 (5 bases). V lost 0 bases and J 2 bases, leaving 11 bases between the germline ends. This CDR3 has 16 residues. Germline CDR1 is KGHSH and CDR2 is LQKENI. CDR3 amino acids: CASSPPSGNPGNTIYF. The CDR3 region has the DNA TGTGCCAGCTCACCACCCTCAGGGAACCCTGGAAACACCATATATTTT.

V is TRBV6-2 or TRBV6-3 and J is TRBJ1-2; 8 bases are shared with TRBD1. Germline V gene sequence: CDR1 MNHEY, CDR2 SVGEGT. The CDR3 loop spans 14 amino acids. J lost 6 bases, V lost 8 bases, and 11 bases had no gene match. CDR3 nucleotide sequence: TGTGCCAGCCGACCAAGCGGGACAGGTCATGGCTACACCTTC. Protein sequence: CASRPSGTGHGYTF.

This clonotype was seen ten or more times. CDR3 sequence: CASSQTGQELRGGYTF. The CDR3 coding sequence is TGTGCCAGCAGTCAGACAGGACAGGAATTACGAGGTGGCTACACCTTC. This chain joins TRBV28 and TRBJ1-2; 7 bases agree with TRBD1. CDR3 size: 16 residues. The V gene end was trimmed by 5 bases and the J gene end by 7 bases; junction bases not matched to a gene: 16. The V gene's germline CDR1 is MDHEN and CDR2 SYDVKM.

The gene calls are TRBV4-2 and TRBJ2-1; D gene unclear. The germline gives CDR1 LGHNA, CDR2 YNFKEQ. CDR3 size: 16 residues. Trimming stripped 1 base from V and 0 bases from J, with 10 bases between. In DNA form, the CDR3 reads TGTGCCAGCAGCCAAGGGGTAGAAAGCTCCTACAATGAGCAGTTCTTC. Protein: CASSQGVESSYNEQFF.

This clonotype has ten or more counts. The chain joins TRBV7-3 to TRBJ2-2; tentatively, D is TRBD1 (5 bases). CDR3 length: 16 residues. The V gene lost 1 base and the J gene lost 0 bases, with 9 bases spanning the gap. In germline, CDR1 is SGHTA, CDR2 FQGTGA. CDR3 region: CASSLSPGTNTGELFF. DNA of the CDR3: TGTGCCAGCAGCTTAAGTCCAGGGACGAACACCGGGGAGCTGTTTTTT.

The chain combines TRBV6-2 or TRBV6-3 with TRBJ2-1, with TRBD2 identical over 12 bases. Germline V gene sequence: CDR1 MNHEY, CDR2 SVGEGT. This CDR3 is built from 12 residues. Trimming at V came to 8 bases and at J to 7 bases, leaving 0 bases not matched to a gene. CDR3 coding DNA: TGTGCCAGCCTAGCGGGGGGGAATGAGCAGTTCTTC. Residues: CASLAGGNEQFF.

The chain employs TRBV10-3 and TRBJ2-7; no clear D gene. This CDR3 comprises 11 residues. V was shortened by 3 bases and J by 6 bases, with 6 bases between the two germline ends. Germline V gives CDR1 ENHRY, CDR2 SYGVKD. The CDR3 nucleotides are TGTGCCATCAGTGAATTCGGCGAGCAGTACTTC. It yields the protein CAISEFGEQYF.

This chain connects TRBV5-6 to TRBJ1-6, with D hard to call. CDR1 is SGHDT, CDR2 YYEEEE, per germline. The CDR3 runs 14 residues. V was cut by 1 base and J by 16 bases, with 18 bases left in between. CDR3 in DNA: TGTGCCAGCAGCTTGCCCAAGCCCGAGGAGTATCTCCACTTT. Translation gives CASSLPKPEEYLHF.

This clonotype was picked up many times. Compared with germline, one end of the junction differs, possibly owing to a read error. The chain combines TRBV4-3 with TRBJ2-7, with D maybe TRBD1 (5 bases). The germline V gene has CDR1 LGHNA and CDR2 YSLEER. This CDR3 contains 13 residues. The CDR3: CASSQSSGYEQYF. The CDR3 bases are TGTGCCAGCAGCCAAAGCTCAGGGTACGAGCAGTACTTC.

This clonotype was counted at least ten times. This chain joins TRBV30 and TRBJ1-1; tentatively, D is TRBD1 (6 bases). The germline V gene encodes CDR1 GTSNPN and CDR2 SVGIG (reference sequence). This CDR3 spans 13 amino acids. Trimming shortened V by 8 bases and J by 1 base, and 14 bases separated the two germline ends. The CDR3, as DNA: TGTGCCGGAATAGGGGGAACGAACACTGAAGCTTTCTTT. The encoded protein is CAGIGGTNTEAFF.

This clonotype was detected only a few times. The genes are TRBV28 and TRBJ1-6; no firm D call. CDR3 length equals 14 residues. The V end was cut by 7 bases, the J end by 10 bases, with 17 bases between. Germline assignment: CDR1 MDHEN and CDR2 SYDVKM. CDR3: CASTLRSTYSPLHF. Written as DNA, the CDR3 is TGTGCCAGCACATTGAGGTCGACCTACTCACCCCTCCACTTT. The entire variable domain, with the rest obtained from reference TRBV28 and TRBJ1-6, is as follows: DVKVTQSSRYLVKRTGEKVFLECVQDMDHENMFWYRQDPGLGLRLIYFSYDVKMKEKGDIPEGYSVSREKKERFSLILESASTNQTSMYLCASTLRSTYSPLHFGNGTRLTVT.